There are many counts of the clone carrying this TCR beta chain. The source of the sample is a study of Graves' ophthalmopathy and Graves' hyperthyroidism. Ophthalmopathy-affected donors exhibited moderate-to-severe activity, CAS ≥3, NOSPECS ≥4, and duration under 3 months. Researchers took RNA transcripts and amplified TCR beta CDR3 regions from them. An initial RT-PCR round employing HTBI primers preceded a second-round multiplex PCR. One entry per CDR3 protein, called by TCRdb with MiXCR from the multiplex PCR reads. The table lists under 350,000 distinct CDR3 sequences, roughly 17% of them singletons. Germline values: CDR1 MNHNS, CDR2 SASEGT. The V and J ends lost 0 bases and 3 bases respectively, with 9 bases between them. CDR3 length: 14 residues.

The chain combines TRBV6-1 with TRBJ2-7; D assignment may be TRBD1 or TRBD2 (5 bases each). The sequenced material came from peripheral blood. The TCR originated in an adult man with Graves' ophthalmopathy. Here the CDR3 DNA reads TGTGCCAGCAGTGAAGCGGGACGGCTCTACGAGCAGTACTTC. The encoded protein is CASSEAGRLYEQYF.